These 17 T cell receptor beta chains share one sample of origin, sequenced in a study of blood T cell repertoires in COVID-19. TCRdb's table, derived via immunoSEQ multiplex PCR, lists solely in-frame clones and lacks some. The table shows about 50,000 clones, with about 83% occurring only once. Source material: peripheral blood. The receptors stem from a woman older than 75 with acute or convalescent COVID-19.

The chain joins TRBV3-1 (or the pseudogene TRBV3-2) to TRBJ1-5; unclear D gene. Between the trimmed V and J ends, which lost 1 base and 7 bases, there was a span of 14 bases. The CDR3 contains 15 residues. The germline gives CDR1 LGHDT, CDR2 YNNKEL (reference sequence). The CDR3 loop reads CASSQGIGVGQPQHF. In DNA form, the CDR3 reads TGTGCCAGCAGCCAAGGTATCGGGGTAGGCCAGCCCCAGCATTTT.

The chain couples TRBV19 to TRBJ1-1, with 10 bases matching TRBD1. Germline values: CDR1 LNHDA, CDR2 SQIVND (reference sequence). Trimming cost V 7 bases and J 0 bases; bases outside gene matches: 11. This CDR3 is built from 17 residues. The CDR3 DNA follows: TGTGCCAGTACCCCTGAGACAGGGGGCGCGGTGAACACTGAAGCTTTCTTT. Translated, it gives CASTPETGGAVNTEAFF.

The V call is TRBV5-4, the J call TRBJ2-7, with D maybe TRBD1 (6 bases). Trimming removed 4 bases from V and 6 bases from J, with 17 bases in between. Germline-derived CDR1 and CDR2 are SGHNT and YYREEE (reference sequence). The CDR3 has 14 amino acids. DNA of the CDR3: TGTGCCAGCAGCGCTGCCATTGGACAGCGCGAGCAGTACTTC. This sequence encodes CASSAAIGQREQYF. Drawing the rest from reference TRBV5-4 and TRBJ2-7, the complete variable domain is ETGVTQSPTHLIKTRGQQVTLRCSSQSGHNTVSWYQQALGQGPQFIFQYYREEENGRGNFPPRFSGLQFPNYSSELNVNALELDDSALYLCASSAAIGQREQYFGPGTRLTVT.

The CDR3 sequence is CASSLAGLDEGYTF. The CDR3 bases are TGTGCCAGCAGCTTGGCAGGTCTTGACGAGGGCTACACCTTC. V and J are TRBV7-9 and TRBJ1-2; D is unresolved. The V end was cut by 3 bases, the J end by 8 bases, with 16 bases between. The CDR3 sequence is 14 residues long. From germline, CDR1 is SEHNR and CDR2 FQNEAQ (reference sequence).

The chain is built from TRBV9 and TRBJ2-5; 9 nucleotides align to TRBD2. The CDR3 has 16 amino acids. The germline gives CDR1 SGDLS, CDR2 YYNGEE. J lost 1 base, V lost 0 bases, and 4 bases had no gene match. The CDR3 here is CASSVASRGGQETQYF. The CDR3 region has the DNA TGTGCCAGCAGCGTAGCCTCGCGGGGGGGCCAAGAGACCCAGTACTTC.

This chain joins TRBV19 and TRBJ1-5; D might be TRBD1 (5 bases). Germline-derived CDR1 and CDR2 are LNHDA and SQIVND (reference sequence). This CDR3 is 16 amino acids long. V lost 2 bases and J 2 bases, leaving 13 bases between the germline ends. For the CDR3, the DNA is TGTGCCAGTAGTATAAAAGGAGGGGACGGCAATCAGCCCCAGCATTTT. Translating gives CASSIKGGDGNQPQHF.

J is TRBJ1-1 and V is TRBV29-1; possible D gene TRBD1, 5 bases. This CDR3 comprises 13 residues. The V end lost 5 bases, the J end lost 5 bases, and 15 bases lay between the germline ends. Germline-derived CDR1 and CDR2 are SQVTM and ANQGSEA. CDR3: CSVILFGGTEAFF. The CDR3 region has the DNA TGCAGCGTTATTTTGTTCGGGGGGACTGAAGCTTTCTTT.

The J gene is TRBJ1-2, the V gene TRBV5-1, with TRBD1 identical over 9 bases. The CDR3 runs to 17 residues. From germline, CDR1 is SGHRS and CDR2 YFSETQ. The V and J ends lost 0 bases and 2 bases, in that order; junction bases with no gene match: 8. The CDR3 reads CASSLVRTGERNYGYTF. The CDR3 DNA follows: TGCGCCAGCAGCTTGGTGCGGACAGGGGAAAGGAACTATGGCTACACCTTC.

The chain recombines TRBV6-5 with TRBJ1-1, with D perhaps matching TRBD1 (5 bases). The CDR3 spans 15 residues. V was shortened by 2 bases and J by 2 bases, with 12 bases between the two germline ends. The germline CDR1 and CDR2 sequences are MNHEY and SVGAGI. The chain's CDR3 is CASSYRSQVNTEAFF. The DNA for the CDR3 is TGTGCCAGCAGTTACAGATCACAGGTTAACACTGAAGCTTTCTTT.

This clone was seen once. This chain links TRBV29-1 with TRBJ1-2; 10 positions agree with TRBD1. Germline CDR1 reads SQVTM; CDR2 reads ANQGSEA. The CDR3 sequence is 13 residues long. The junction had 1 base not matched to a gene; V was cut back by 4 bases and J by 2 bases. The CDR3 nucleotides read TGCAGCGTTGCGGGACAGGGGAACTATGGCTACACCTTC. The encoded protein is CSVAGQGNYGYTF.

V is TRBV5-6 and J is TRBJ1-1; a possible D gene is TRBD1 (5 bases). This CDR3 comprises 16 residues. The V end lost 0 bases, the J end lost 0 bases, and 12 bases lay between the germline ends. CDR1 SGHDT and CDR2 YYEEEE come from the germline V gene. As DNA, the CDR3 is TGTGCCAGCAGCTTGGGTGGAGCGACAGTGAACACTGAAGCTTTCTTT. Protein sequence: CASSLGGATVNTEAFF.

The gene calls are TRBV5-1 and TRBJ2-5; D may be TRBD2 (5 bases). The V end lost 1 base, the J end lost 1 base, and 11 bases lay between the germline ends. Germline V gene data show CDR1 as SGHRS and CDR2 as YFSETQ. CDR3 length: 15 amino acids. The CDR3 DNA sequence: TGCGCCAGCAGCTTGCTGGCGGGTGGCCAAGAGACCCAGTACTTC. Protein sequence: CASSLLAGGQETQYF.

The V call is TRBV5-8, the J call TRBJ2-2; D not resolved. CDR1 and CDR2 (germline): SGHTS, YDEGEE. Deletions cut 0 bases from V and 5 bases from J, with 5 bases between. This CDR3 spans 13 amino acids. CDR3 amino acids: CASSLGSTGELFF. For the CDR3, the DNA is TGTGCCAGCAGCTTGGGTAGTACCGGGGAGCTGTTTTTT.

The V and J genes are TRBV19 and TRBJ2-3, with 9 positions matching TRBD1. Trimming at V came to 8 bases and at J to 4 bases, leaving 10 bases not matched to a gene. Germline V gene lookup returns CDR1 LNHDA and CDR2 SQIVND (reference sequence). This CDR3 comprises 15 residues. The chain's CDR3 is CASQNDRGFADTQYF. The DNA for the CDR3 is TGTGCCAGTCAGAATGACAGGGGGTTCGCAGATACGCAGTATTTT.

The rearrangement joins TRBV15 to TRBJ1-1; TRBD1 matches 7 bases. Looked up from germline, CDR1 is LNHNV and CDR2 is YYDKDF (reference sequence). The CDR3 consists of 14 residues. The trim removed 5 bases at V and 5 bases at J, leaving 8 bases unmatched. Here the CDR3 DNA reads TGTGCCACCAGCTTCAGACAGGGATTAACTGAAGCTTTCTTT. Protein: CATSFRQGLTEAFF. The full variable domain, rest sourced from reference TRBV15 and TRBJ1-1, is DAMVIQNPRYQVTQFGKPVTLSCSQTLNHNVMYWYQQKSSQAPKLLFHYYDKDFNNEADTPDNFQSRRPNTSFCFLDIRSPGLGDTAMYLCATSFRQGLTEAFFGQGTRLTVV.

The chain carries TRBV7-2 and TRBJ1-5; D remains ambiguous. V gave up 4 bases and J gave up 5 bases, with 9 bases separating them. Germline CDR1 is SGHTA and CDR2 is FQGNSA. The CDR3 extends over 13 amino acids. The DNA of the CDR3 is TGTGCCAGCAGCTCCTACGGGGATCAGCCCCAGCATTTT. Amino acid sequence: CASSSYGDQPQHF.

The V call is TRBV14, the J call TRBJ2-2, with TRBD1 matching over 8 bases. CDR3 length: 16 amino acids. Germline CDR1 reads SGHDN; CDR2 reads FVKESK. V shed 5 bases and J 2 bases; nucleotides not matched to a gene: 7. The CDR3 DNA sequence: TGTGCCAGCAGCGAATGGACAGGGATAAACACCGGGGAGCTGTTTTTT. Translating gives CASSEWTGINTGELFF.